A selection of T cell receptor beta chains follows, all from one sample in a study of radiotherapy plus CTLA-4 blockade in lung cancer. The repertoire was sequenced with immunoSEQ multiplex PCR; TCRdb's copy has only in-frame clones and lacks some. The top ten clones hold roughly 7.2% of a sample with about 30,000 clones, approximately 80% of them seen once. This specimen consisted of peripheral blood, obtained from a patient treated with radiotherapy plus ipilimumab. The source is a human donor with non-small cell lung cancer who had stable disease on radiotherapy plus ipilimumab. CDR3s include the opening cysteine and the closing phenylalanine or tryptophan. The order of the fields is CDR3 protein, CDR3 DNA, clone size, J gene, V gene, D gene. D genes are given only for firm matches. Expanded clones get a size class; other rows say once, few or many, or leave the size out.

CDR3 protein: CAWSVRGYSGEGNQPQHF
CDR3 DNA: TGTGCCTGGAGTGTAAGGGGTTATTCAGGGGAGGGAAATCAGCCCCAGCATTTT
clone size: NA
J gene: TRBJ1-5
V gene: TRBV30
D gene: NA

CDR3 protein: CASSLVPGATGELFF
CDR3 DNA: TGCGCCAGCAGCTTGGTTCCGGGGGCCACCGGGGAGCTGTTTTTT
clone size: NA
J gene: TRBJ2-2
V gene: TRBV5-1
D gene: NA

CDR3 protein: CAWSSSAGLSYEQYF
CDR3 DNA: TGTGCCTGGAGCTCCTCCGCAGGACTCTCCTACGAGCAGTACTTC
clone size: NA
J gene: TRBJ2-7
V gene: TRBV30
D gene: NA

CDR3 protein: CANSFSRFTDTQYF
CDR3 DNA: TGTGCCAACAGCTTCTCCAGATTCACAGATACGCAGTATTTT
clone size: NA
J gene: TRBJ2-3
V gene: TRBV5-6
D gene: NA

CDR3 protein: CASSFWRGGVYNEQFF
CDR3 DNA: TGTGCCAGCAGCTTCTGGCGGGGGGGGGTCTACAATGAGCAGTTCTTC
clone size: NA
J gene: TRBJ2-1
V gene: TRBV7-8
D gene: TRBD2

CDR3 protein: CASSYEAGGGYEQYF
CDR3 DNA: TGTGCCAGCAGTTATGAGGCTGGGGGGGGTTACGAGCAGTACTTC
clone size: few
J gene: TRBJ2-7
V gene: TRBV6-6
D gene: TRBD2

CDR3 protein: CASSLVGKETQYF
CDR3 DNA: TGTGCCAGCAGCTTAGTAGGGAAAGAGACCCAGTACTTC
clone size: few
J gene: TRBJ2-5
V gene: TRBV7-6
D gene: NA

CDR3 protein: CAWDRDRVREQYF
CDR3 DNA: TGTGCCTGGGACCGGGACAGGGTTCGCGAGCAGTACTTC
clone size: NA
J gene: TRBJ2-7
V gene: TRBV30
D gene: TRBD1

CDR3 protein: CASSTRAREFQPQHF
CDR3 DNA: TGTGCCAGTAGTACTCGGGCCAGGGAGTTTCAGCCCCAGCATTTT
clone size: few
J gene: TRBJ1-5
V gene: TRBV19
D gene: NA

CDR3 protein: CASSDGQGPDTQYF
CDR3 DNA: TGTGCCAGCAGTGATGGACAGGGCCCGGATACGCAGTATTTT
clone size: NA
J gene: TRBJ2-3
V gene: TRBV25-1
D gene: TRBD1